This T cell receptor (beta chain) appears in the sequencing data of a study of CD8 T cells in ankylosing spondylitis. Study-wide results and caveats: The study looked at matched synovial fluid samples from ankylosing spondylitis patients. Disease-linked clones were reported to be significantly enriched there. Among TCR beta sequences, a motif of several highly homologous variants appeared characteristic of ankylosing spondylitis blood. Certain motif variants had earlier appeared in reactive arthritis synovial fluid and blood.

This clonotype came up a few times. No antigen is known for it. Each CDR3 protein gets one entry after TCRdb re-called the 5' RACE reads with MiXCR. The sample includes some 130,000 distinct CDR3 sequences, about 7.3% seen only once; the top ten take roughly 12%. With 1 base removed from V and 2 bases from J, the gap between germline ends came to 4 bases. The CDR3 has 13 residues. The germline gives CDR1 SGHTA, CDR2 FQGTGA. Specimen: blood, either unsorted or a sorted T cell fraction (not recorded which). The chain couples TRBV7-3 to TRBJ2-3; D not certain. This receptor was identified in a female donor with ankylosing spondylitis or in good health (not recorded which). The CDR3 DNA is TGTGCCAGCAGCTTAATGGCCACAGATACGCAGTATTTT. This codes for CASSLMATDTQYF.